The rows below give T cell receptor beta chains drawn from one sample of a study of T cell changes during pregnancy in multiple sclerosis. The assay was immunoSEQ multiplex PCR, and TCRdb's table has in-frame clones only and misses some. The data hold roughly 100,000 clones, with about nine tenths observed a single time. Sequencing used peripheral blood, obtained in the second trimester of pregnancy. These receptor sequences come from a female donor in good health, enrolled as a control in a pregnancy study. Both conserved end residues are trimmed from each CDR3. The size field is filled for only some rows; it gives once, few, many or a size class.

TRBV30	TRBJ1-6	many	AWSVMGGSPLH
TRBV27	TRBJ1-4	-	ASSFSGFEKLF
TRBV19	TRBJ1-5	-	ASRSDRASNQPQH
TRBV11-2	TRBJ1-2	-	ASSRGGYGGYT
TRBV5-6	TRBJ2-1	-	ATKRQGYEQF
TRBV6-5	TRBJ1-5	-	ASKRGSNQPQH
TRBV18	TRBJ1-1	-	ASSPSGHLNTEAF
TRBV9	TRBJ2-3	-	ASSARKGGAQTDTQY
TRBV7-8	TRBJ2-1	-	ASSLAQVRGRANEQF
TRBV25-1	TRBJ1-1	-	ASSNTGNTEAF
TRBV5-1	TRBJ1-1	few	ASSPDIYTEAF
TRBV9	TRBJ1-1	-	ASSSQGPTEAF
TRBV28	TRBJ2-1	-	ASSLELAGGSNEQF
TRBV5-1	TRBJ2-2	-	ASSLDGDSRTRNTGELF
TRBV5-4	TRBJ2-7	-	ASSTPGLAGENEQY
TRBV13	TRBJ1-4	-	ASSLSGDKLF
TRBV27	TRBJ1-2	-	ASAHFQGQYGYT